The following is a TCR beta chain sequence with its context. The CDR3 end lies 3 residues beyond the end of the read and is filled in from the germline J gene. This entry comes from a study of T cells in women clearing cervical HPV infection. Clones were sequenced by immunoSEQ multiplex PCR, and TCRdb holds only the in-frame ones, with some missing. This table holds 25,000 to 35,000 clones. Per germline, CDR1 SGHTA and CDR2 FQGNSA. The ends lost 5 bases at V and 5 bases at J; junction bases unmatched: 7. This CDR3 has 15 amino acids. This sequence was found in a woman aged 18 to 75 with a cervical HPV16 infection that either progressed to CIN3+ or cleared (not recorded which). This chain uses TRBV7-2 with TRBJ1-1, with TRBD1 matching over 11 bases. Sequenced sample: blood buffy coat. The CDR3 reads CASSPAGQGGTEAFF. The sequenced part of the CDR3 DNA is TGTGCCAGCAGCCCGGCGGGACAGGGGGGGACTGAA.